One and the same sample provided the 11 T cell receptor beta chains below, sequenced in a study of T cell changes during pregnancy in multiple sclerosis. TCRdb's table, derived via immunoSEQ multiplex PCR, lists solely in-frame clones and lacks some. The sample contains under 30,000 clones, 89% of which appear only once. The specimen comprised CD8+ T cells from peripheral blood mononuclear cells, sampled after pregnancy. These TCRs come from a female donor with multiple sclerosis, enrolled in a pregnancy study.

The chain uses TRBV5-1 and TRBJ1-1; D unresolved. Germline CDR1 reads SGHRS; CDR2 reads YFSETQ. The CDR3 has 13 amino acids. The V and J ends lost 3 bases and 6 bases respectively, with 12 bases between them. CDR3 nucleotide sequence: TGCGCCAGCAGCTGGGTTGGGGAGGCTGAAGCTTTCTTT. Its protein product is CASSWVGEAEAFF.

Only a few counts were recorded for this clone. The chain has TRBV29-1 and TRBJ1-1; maybe TRBD1 (6 bases). CDR3 length: 10 amino acids. Trimming removed 6 bases from V and 6 bases from J, with 8 bases in between. Germline V CDR1 and CDR2: SQVTM, ANQGSEA. This chain's CDR3 is CSVRQAEAFF. Here the CDR3 DNA reads TGCAGCGTCCGACAGGCTGAAGCTTTCTTT. Based on the CDR3 plus reference TRBV29-1 and TRBJ1-1, the full variable domain is SAVISQKPSRDICQRGTSLTIQCQVDSQVTMMFWYRQQPGQSLTLIATANQGSEATYESGFVIDKFPISRPNLTFSTLTVSNMSPEDSSIYLCSVRQAEAFFGQGTRLTVV.

The chain uses TRBV5-6 and TRBJ1-1; the match to TRBD1 covers 7 bases. J lost 3 bases, V lost 4 bases, and 3 bases had no gene match. This CDR3 comprises 13 residues. Germline CDR1 is SGHDT and CDR2 is YYEEEE. In DNA, the CDR3 is TGTGCCAGCAGCCCGGGACAGTACACTGAAGCTTTCTTT. Its translation: CASSPGQYTEAFF.

This sequence joins TRBV6-5 and TRBJ1-2; D is undetermined. Trimming shortened V by 6 bases and J by 1 base, and 9 bases separated the two germline ends. Germline V CDR1 and CDR2: MNHEY, SVGAGI. This CDR3 comprises 13 residues. Here the CDR3 reads CASRPQNNYGYTF. The CDR3 nucleotides read TGTGCCAGCAGACCCCAGAATAACTATGGCTACACCTTC.

The rearrangement joins TRBV23-1 to TRBJ1-5; 7 bases are a match to TRBD1. TRBV23-1 is labeled an ORF, and its function is uncertain. The CDR3 is made up of 16 amino acids. V shed 0 bases, J shed 5 bases, and the junction held 7 bases outside the gene matches. DNA for the CDR3: TGCGCCAGCAGTCAATCGACAGGGCAGGGGGATCAGCCCCAGCATTTT. This sequence encodes CASSQSTGQGDQPQHF.

This sequence joins TRBV14 and TRBJ1-3, with 9 bases identical to TRBD1. Germline CDR1 and CDR2: SGHDN and FVKESK. The CDR3 consists of 15 residues. The J segment lost 1 base and the V segment lost 5 bases, leaving 3 bases of the junction unmatched. The CDR3 sequence: CASSYDRGSGNTIYF. CDR3 bases: TGTGCCAGCAGCTATGACAGGGGGTCTGGAAACACCATATATTTT.

The chain links TRBV6-5 to TRBJ2-7; TRBD2 might be the D (5 bases). The CDR3 covers 13 residues. The V end was cut by 2 bases, the J end by 6 bases, with 11 bases between. Looked up from germline, CDR1 is MNHEY and CDR2 is SVGAGI. The DNA of the CDR3 is TGTGCCAGCAGTTACCGGGAAGGTCCCGAGCAGTACTTC. It yields the protein CASSYREGPEQYF.

The J gene is TRBJ2-3, the V gene TRBV6-4, with 7 bases identical to TRBD1. This CDR3 region has 14 residues. The V gene end was trimmed by 5 bases and the J gene end by 2 bases; junction bases not matched to a gene: 4. Germline CDR1 MRHNA, CDR2 SNTAGT. CDR3 sequence reads: CASSPGQDTDTQYF. CDR3 DNA sequence: TGTGCCAGCAGTCCCGGACAGGACACAGATACGCAGTATTTT.

The CDR3 here is CASSTGGDTEAFF. For the CDR3, the DNA is TGTGCCAGTAGTACAGGGGGCGACACTGAAGCTTTCTTT. The chain combines TRBV19 with TRBJ1-1, with TRBD1 matching over 8 bases. The CDR3 runs to 13 residues. With 4 bases clipped from V and 3 bases from J, the junction kept 1 base outside the gene matches. CDR1 and CDR2 from the germline V gene are LNHDA and SQIVND (reference sequence).

The J gene is TRBJ1-5, the V gene TRBV28, with a tentative D call TRBD1 (5 bases). This CDR3 spans 15 amino acids. Trimming took 5 bases from V and 8 from J, leaving 19 bases between them. Germline V lookup: CDR1 MDHEN, CDR2 SYDVKM. As DNA, the CDR3 is TGTGCCAGCAGTCCCTGGGGACTGACGGGGGAGCCCCAGCATTTT. Encoded protein: CASSPWGLTGEPQHF.

The rearrangement joins TRBV9 to TRBJ2-1, with 8 bases identical to TRBD2. Trimming cost V 3 bases and J 5 bases; bases outside gene matches: 13. The germline V gene has CDR1 SGDLS and CDR2 YYNGEE. The CDR3 loop spans 17 amino acids. The CDR3 DNA is TGTGCCAGCAGCGCGGGGTTAGGGTCGGGAGGGCACAATGAGCAGTTCTTC. This sequence encodes CASSAGLGSGGHNEQFF.